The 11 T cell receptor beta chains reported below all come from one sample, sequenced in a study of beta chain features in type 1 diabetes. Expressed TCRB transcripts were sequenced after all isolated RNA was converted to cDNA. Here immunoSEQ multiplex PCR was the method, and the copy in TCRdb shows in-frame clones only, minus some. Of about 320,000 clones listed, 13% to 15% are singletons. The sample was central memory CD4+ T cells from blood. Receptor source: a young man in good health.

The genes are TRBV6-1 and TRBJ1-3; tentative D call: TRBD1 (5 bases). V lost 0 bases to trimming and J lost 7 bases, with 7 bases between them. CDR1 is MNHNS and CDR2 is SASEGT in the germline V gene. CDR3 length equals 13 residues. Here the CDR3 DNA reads TGTGCCAGCAGTGAAGCTGAGGGGAACACCATATATTTT. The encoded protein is CASSEAEGNTIYF.

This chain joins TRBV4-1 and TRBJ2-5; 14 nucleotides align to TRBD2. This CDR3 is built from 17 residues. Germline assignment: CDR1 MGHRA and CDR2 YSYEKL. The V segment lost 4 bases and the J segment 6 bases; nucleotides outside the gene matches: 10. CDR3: CASSPPGTSGRSKTQYF. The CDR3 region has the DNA TGCGCCAGCAGCCCGCCCGGGACTAGCGGGAGATCGAAGACCCAGTACTTC.

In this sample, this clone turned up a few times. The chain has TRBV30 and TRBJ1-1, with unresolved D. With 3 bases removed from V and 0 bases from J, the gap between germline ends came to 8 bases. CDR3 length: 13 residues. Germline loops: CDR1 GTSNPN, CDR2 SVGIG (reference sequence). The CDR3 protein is CAWSLPLNTEAFF. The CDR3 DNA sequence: TGTGCCTGGAGCCTACCCTTGAACACTGAAGCTTTCTTT. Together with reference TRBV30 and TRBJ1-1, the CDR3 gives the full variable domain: SQTIHQWPATLVQPVGSPLSLECTVEGTSNPNLYWYRQAAGRGLQLLFYSVGIGQISSEVPQNLSASRPQDRQFILSSKKLLLSDSGFYLCAWSLPLNTEAFFGQGTRLTVV.

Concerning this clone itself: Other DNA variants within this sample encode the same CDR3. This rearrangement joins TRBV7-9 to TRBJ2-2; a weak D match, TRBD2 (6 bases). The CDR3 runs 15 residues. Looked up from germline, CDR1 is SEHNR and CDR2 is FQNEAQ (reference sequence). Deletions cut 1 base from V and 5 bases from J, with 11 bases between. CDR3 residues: CASSLVSGRTGELFF. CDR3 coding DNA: TGTGCCAGCAGCTTAGTTTCTGGGAGGACCGGGGAGCTGTTTTTT.

In DNA form, the CDR3 reads TGTGCCAGCAGCTTAGCCTGGCGGGCCCACAATGAGCAGTTCTTC. Encoded protein: CASSLAWRAHNEQFF. The J gene is TRBJ2-1, the V gene TRBV7-2, with D perhaps TRBD2 (5 bases). Germline CDR1 and CDR2: SGHTA and FQGNSA. V dropped 0 bases and J dropped 5 bases, with 11 bases sitting between them. The CDR3 is made up of 15 amino acids.

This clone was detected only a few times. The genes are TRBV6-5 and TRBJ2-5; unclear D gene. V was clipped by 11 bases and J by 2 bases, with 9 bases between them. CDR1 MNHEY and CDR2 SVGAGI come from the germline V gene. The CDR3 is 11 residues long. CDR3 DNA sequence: TGTGCCTCCCAGGAGCAAGAGACCCAGTACTTC. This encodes CASQEQETQYF.

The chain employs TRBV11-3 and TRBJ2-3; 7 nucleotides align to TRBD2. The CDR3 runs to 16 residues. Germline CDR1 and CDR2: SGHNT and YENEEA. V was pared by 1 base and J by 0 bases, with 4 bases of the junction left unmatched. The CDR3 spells CASSLGSGLSTDTQYF. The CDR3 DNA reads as TGTGCCAGCAGCTTAGGTAGCGGGCTGAGCACAGATACGCAGTATTTT. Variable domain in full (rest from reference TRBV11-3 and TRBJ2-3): EAGVVQSPRYKIIEKKQPVAFWCNPISGHNTLYWYLQNLGQGPELLIRYENEEAVDDSQLPKDRFSAERLKGVDSTLKIQPAELGDSAVYLCASSLGSGLSTDTQYFGPGTRLTVL.

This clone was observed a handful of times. The CDR3 protein is CASSLGMISYNEQFF. The CDR3 DNA reads TGTGCCAGCAGCTTAGGAATGATAAGCTACAATGAGCAGTTCTTC. The rearrangement joins TRBV11-3 to TRBJ2-1, with D unclear. Trimming took off 1 base at V and 3 bases at J, with 10 bases between the two ends. From germline, CDR1 is SGHNT and CDR2 YENEEA. This CDR3 has 15 residues.

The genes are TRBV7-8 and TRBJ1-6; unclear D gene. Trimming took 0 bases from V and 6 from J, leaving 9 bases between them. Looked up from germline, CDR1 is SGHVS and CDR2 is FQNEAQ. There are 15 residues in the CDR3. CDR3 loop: CASSLAARVNSPLHF. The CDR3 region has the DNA TGTGCCAGCAGCTTAGCAGCGCGTGTTAATTCACCCCTCCACTTT.

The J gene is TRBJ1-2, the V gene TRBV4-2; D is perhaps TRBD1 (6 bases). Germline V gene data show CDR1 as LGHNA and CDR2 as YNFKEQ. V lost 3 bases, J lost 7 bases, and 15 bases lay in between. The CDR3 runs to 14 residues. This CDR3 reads CASSQTGFLSGYTF. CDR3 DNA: TGTGCCAGCAGCCAGACAGGATTTTTGTCTGGCTACACCTTC.

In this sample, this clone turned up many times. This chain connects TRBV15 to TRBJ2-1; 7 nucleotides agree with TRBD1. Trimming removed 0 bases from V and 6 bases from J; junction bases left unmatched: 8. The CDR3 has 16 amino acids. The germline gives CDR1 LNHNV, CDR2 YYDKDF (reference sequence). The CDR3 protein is CATSRDQGGARNEQFF. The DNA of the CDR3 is TGTGCCACCAGCAGAGATCAAGGGGGCGCCCGCAATGAGCAGTTCTTC.